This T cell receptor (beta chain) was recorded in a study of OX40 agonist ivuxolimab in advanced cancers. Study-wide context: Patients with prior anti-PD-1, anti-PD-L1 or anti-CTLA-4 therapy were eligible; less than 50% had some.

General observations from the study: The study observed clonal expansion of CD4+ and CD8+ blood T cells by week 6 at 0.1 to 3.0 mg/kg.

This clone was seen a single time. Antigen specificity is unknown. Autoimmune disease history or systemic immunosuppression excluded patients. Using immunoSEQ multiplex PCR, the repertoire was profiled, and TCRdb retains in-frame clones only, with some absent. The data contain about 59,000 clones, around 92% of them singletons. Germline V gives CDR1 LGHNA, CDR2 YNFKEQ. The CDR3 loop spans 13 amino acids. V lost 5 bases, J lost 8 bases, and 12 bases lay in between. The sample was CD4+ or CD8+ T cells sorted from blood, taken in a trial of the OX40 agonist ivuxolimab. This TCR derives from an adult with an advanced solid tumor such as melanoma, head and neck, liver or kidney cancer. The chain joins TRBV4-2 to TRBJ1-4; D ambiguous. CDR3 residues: CASSAGLGEKLFF. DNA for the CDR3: TGTGCCAGCAGCGCAGGACTGGGAGAAAAACTGTTTTTT.